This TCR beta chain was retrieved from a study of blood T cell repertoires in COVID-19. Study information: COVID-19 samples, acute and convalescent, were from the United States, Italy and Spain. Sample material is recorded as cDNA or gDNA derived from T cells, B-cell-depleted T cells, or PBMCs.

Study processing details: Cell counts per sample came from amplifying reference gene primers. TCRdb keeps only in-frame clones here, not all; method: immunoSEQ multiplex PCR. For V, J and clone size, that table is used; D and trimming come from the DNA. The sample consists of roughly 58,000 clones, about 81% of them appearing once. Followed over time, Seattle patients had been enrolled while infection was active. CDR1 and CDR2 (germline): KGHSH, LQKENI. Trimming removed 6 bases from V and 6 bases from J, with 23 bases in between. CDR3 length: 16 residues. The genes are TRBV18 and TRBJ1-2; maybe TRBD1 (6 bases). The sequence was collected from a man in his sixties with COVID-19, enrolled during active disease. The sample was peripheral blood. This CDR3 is CASSPTQQGRVNGYTF. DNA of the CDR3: TGTGCCAGCTCCCCTACTCAACAGGGACGAGTAAATGGCTACACCTTC. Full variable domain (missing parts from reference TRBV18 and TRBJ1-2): NAGVMQNPRHLVRRRGQEARLRCSPMKGHSHVYWYRQLPEEGLKFMVYLQKENIIDESGMPKERFSAEFPKEGPSILRIQQVVRGDSAAYFCASSPTQQGRVNGYTFGSGTRLTVV.